This T cell receptor (beta chain) is drawn from a study of T cells after yellow fever vaccination (dated by TCRdb to about 2019). Study-level background: Libraries from fractions with low cell numbers were prepared with the SMART-Seq v4 Ultra Low Input RNA kit. Blood was drawn at multiple timepoints before and after primary and secondary immunization, with bulk PBMC replicates and cell subsets isolated. To follow T-cell clones before and after primary and booster YFV17D yellow fever vaccination, bulk TCR alpha and beta repertoires were sequenced over time. Two healthy male donors, one aged 18 to 30 and one aged 30 to 39 years, were included in the cohort.

Points on this clonotype: Its antigen is currently not known. No base qualities exist here, and no much larger clone lies one base off it.

The CDR3, cysteine through phenylalanine, is 14 amino acids long. The read is trimmed to its CDR3 DNA, 42 bases read in frame from base 1. The V end loses 2 bases and the J end loses 2 bases, and a stretch of 9 bases separates them. CDR1 and CDR2 were assigned from the germline V gene (reference sequence) as SEHNR and FQNEAQ. This specimen's treatment or condition label, interpreted: live attenuated yellow fever vaccine strain. PBMCs were isolated from peripheral blood using a standard Ficoll-Paque protocol. Dynabeads CD4 and CD8 positive selection kits were used to isolate CD4 and CD8 T-cell fractions. TriZol was used to extract RNA from bulk PBMCs, from CD4 and CD8 fractions, and from dextramer-positive and dextramer-negative fractions. TCR cDNA was made using 5'RACE template switching, a step that added a universal primer site and unique molecular identifiers. Priming of cDNA synthesis was performed from both the TCR alpha and TCR beta constant segments. Two PCR steps were used to amplify libraries, with sample barcodes and sequencing adapters being added in the second step. Sequencing of libraries was performed on Illumina HiSeq 2500 (2x100 bp) or NovaSeq (2x150 bp). The published analysis was carried out like this. MIGEC was used to demultiplex reads and collapse the reads into UMI consensus sequences, and MiXCR was used for V(D)J alignment. Clonotypes responding to the vaccine were identified with edgeR on replicate PBMC samples, with the criteria of FDR below 0.01 and a log2 fold change above 5 up to day 15. CD4 or CD8 identity was assigned to each bulk clonotype according to whether the clonotype was present at higher abundance in the sequenced CD4 repertoire or the sequenced CD8 repertoire. TCRdb passed the public sequencing reads through fastp at Q25 and MiXCR, retaining productive beta sequences. Each record represents a unique CDR3 protein, reported with the most common genes and DNA among its rows. These V and J calls derive from TCRdb rather than the authors' analysis. The sample table lists roughly 250,000 distinct CDR3 sequences, approximately 12% of them with a count of one. Of the sample, around 0.49% falls within the top ten clones.

The full study reports these points: A small share of clonotypes occurred in both CD4 and CD8 compartments, likely arising from convergent recombination. FACS-sorted repertoires could contain abundant contaminating clonotypes from the bulk population, so computational filtering was required. After the booster, most of the clones that had expanded following primary vaccination were detected again (around 97% of CD4 and roughly 88% of CD8), which suggests that memory was broadly maintained. The study included only two donors, which limits how far the findings can be generalized. Compared with the primary T-cell response, the secondary T-cell response was faster but weaker, reaching its peak on day 5 rather than on day 15.

This receptor chain uses TRBV7-9 and TRBJ2-5, with the D gene call left open. The sequence was collected from a man aged 25 to 45 who received the YFV17D yellow fever vaccine. Sequenced here: CD4+ T cells sorted from PBMCs, sampled 45 days after the yellow fever booster vaccination. The CDR3 region has the sequence CASSLSESQETQYF. Here is the DNA: TGTGCCAGCAGCTTATCAGAATCTCAAGAGACCCAGTACTTC. Outside the CDR3, residues come from the reference TRBV7-9 and TRBJ2-5 proteins, so the full variable domain is: DTGVSQNPRHKITKRGQNVTFRCDPISEHNRLYWYRQTLGQGPEFLTYFQNEAQLEKSRLLSDRFSAERPKGSFSTLEIQRTEQGDSAMYLCASSLSESQETQYFGPGTRLLVL.